These 17 T cell receptor beta chains share one sample of origin, sequenced in a study of shared clonotypes between healthy human individuals. Repertoires were generated with immunoSEQ multiplex PCR, while TCRdb's copy carries only in-frame clones and drops some. The sample yields almost 750,000 clones, over 55% seen once. The sequencing input was memory CD4+ T cells sorted from blood. As for subset: CD45RA-negative fraction. The receptors stem from a woman in her twenties or thirties in good health.

Many counts were recorded for this clone. CDR3 protein: CASKARDTSTDTQYF. CDR3 coding DNA: TGTGCCAGCAAGGCGCGTGACACTAGCACAGATACGCAGTATTTT. The chain uses TRBV2 and TRBJ2-3; D not resolved. CDR1 and CDR2 from the germline V gene are SNHLY and FYNNEI. Trimming pared 7 bases from V and 0 bases from J, leaving 14 bases between. This CDR3 has 15 amino acids.

The chain has TRBV5-1 and TRBJ2-1; 8 nucleotides agree with TRBD2. Looked up from germline, CDR1 is SGHRS and CDR2 is YFSETQ. V shed 3 bases, J shed 0 bases, and the junction held 5 bases outside the gene matches. The CDR3 runs 16 residues. The CDR3 bases are TGCGCCAGCAGCTCGGCAAGCGGGAGCTCCTACAATGAGCAGTTCTTC. The encoded protein is CASSSASGSSYNEQFF.

This clone was recorded only once. The chain is built from TRBV5-1 and TRBJ1-4; possible D gene TRBD1, 6 bases. This CDR3 comprises 14 residues. CDR1 is SGHRS, CDR2 YFSETQ, per germline. Trimming stripped 2 bases from V and 6 bases from J, with 11 bases between. CDR3 loop: CASSFGQGHEKLFF. In nucleotides, the CDR3 is TGCGCCAGCAGCTTTGGGCAGGGGCATGAAAAACTGTTTTTT.

This clone was counted a few times. The V and J genes are TRBV5-1 and TRBJ2-3; 11 bases match TRBD2. The CDR3 has 18 residues. Losses at the gene ends were 0 bases for V and 0 bases for J; bases not matched to a gene: 6. Germline CDR1 SGHRS, CDR2 YFSETQ. DNA for the CDR3: TGCGCCAGCAGCTTGGGTTTCCTAGCGGGAGGAAGCACAGATACGCAGTATTTT. It yields the protein CASSLGFLAGGSTDTQYF.

This clone was observed a few times. J is TRBJ2-1 and V is TRBV7-2, with 8 positions matching TRBD2. CDR1 SGHTA and CDR2 FQGNSA come from the germline V gene. The CDR3 has 17 residues. V shed 1 base, J shed 4 bases, and the junction held 9 bases outside the gene matches. DNA of the CDR3: TGTGCCAGCAGCTTAGGCCGGGGGGGGCTTGTTTACAATGAGCAGTTCTTC. Encoded protein: CASSLGRGGLVYNEQFF.

As for this clone: The junction differs from germline at one of its ends, possibly a read error. The chain carries TRBV28 and TRBJ2-4; 16 bases agree with TRBD2. The CDR3 runs 15 residues. Germline CDR1 reads MDHEN; CDR2 reads SYDVKM. CDR3 amino acids: CASGTSGRATNIQYF. The CDR3 DNA sequence: TGTGCCAGTGGGACTAGCGGGAGGGCCACAAACATTCAGTACTTC.

The rearrangement joins TRBV11-2 to TRBJ2-1, with D unresolved. CDR1 is SGHAT and CDR2 is FQNNGV in the germline V gene. The CDR3 contains 14 residues. V was cut by 2 bases and J by 1 base, with 6 bases left in between. The CDR3 sequence: CASSLSGSYNEQFF. For the CDR3, the DNA is TGTGCCAGCAGCTTATCCGGATCCTACAATGAGCAGTTCTTC. Full variable domain (remainder filled in from reference TRBV11-2 and TRBJ2-1): EAGVAQSPRYKIIEKRQSVAFWCNPISGHATLYWYQQILGQGPKLLIQFQNNGVVDDSQLPKDRFSAERLKGVDSTLKIQPAKLEDSAVYLCASSLSGSYNEQFFGPGTRLTVL.

The CDR3 region is CASSAGNIRTDTQYF. The CDR3 DNA reads as TGTGCCAGCAGCGCAGGGAATATTCGCACAGATACGCAGTATTTT. The gene calls are TRBV9 and TRBJ2-3; weak D call: TRBD1 (5 bases). CDR3 length equals 15 residues. The germline gives CDR1 SGDLS, CDR2 YYNGEE. Trimming left V 3 bases short and J 1 base short, with 12 bases between.

The sample holds a few counts of this clone. The genes are TRBV18 and TRBJ2-3; no clear D gene. Germline-derived CDR1 and CDR2 are KGHSH and LQKENI. The V gene lost 2 bases and the J gene lost 4 bases, with 13 bases spanning the gap. The CDR3 contains 15 residues. CDR3 loop: CASSPVWEKADTQYF. Here the CDR3 DNA reads TGTGCCAGCTCACCAGTTTGGGAAAAGGCAGATACGCAGTATTTT. The full variable domain, with the rest looked up from reference TRBV18 and TRBJ2-3, is NAGVMQNPRHLVRRRGQEARLRCSPMKGHSHVYWYRQLPEEGLKFMVYLQKENIIDESGMPKERFSAEFPKEGPSILRIQQVVRGDSAAYFCASSPVWEKADTQYFGPGTRLTVL.

The genes are TRBV9 and TRBJ2-2; either TRBD1 or TRBD2 may supply D (5 bases each). V was trimmed by 4 bases and J by 7 bases, leaving 17 bases between them. There are 15 residues in the CDR3. Germline values: CDR1 SGDLS, CDR2 YYNGEE. The CDR3 spells CASSPRLGDHGELFF. DNA of the CDR3: TGTGCCAGCAGCCCCCGTTTAGGGGACCACGGGGAGCTGTTTTTT.

The chain combines TRBV4-1 with TRBJ2-5; TRBD1 aligns across 7 bases. V was clipped by 2 bases and J by 3 bases; unmatched bases: 6. CDR1 MGHRA and CDR2 YSYEKL come from the germline V gene. The length of the CDR3 is 15 residues. The CDR3 coding sequence is TGCGCCAGCAGCCAATCGGGACAGTTTAAAGAGACCCAGTACTTC. This translates into CASSQSGQFKETQYF.

The chain joins TRBV28 to TRBJ2-7; 7 bases are a match to TRBD2. The CDR3 contains 14 residues. CDR1 and CDR2 from the germline V gene are MDHEN and SYDVKM. V lost 5 bases, J lost 2 bases, and 6 bases stayed unmatched. CDR3 protein: CASSTSGTTYEQYF. DNA of the CDR3: TGTGCCAGCAGTACCAGCGGGACCACCTACGAGCAGTACTTC.

Regarding this clone: The same CDR3 can be traced to other DNA sequences in this sample. The chain has TRBV5-1 and TRBJ2-7; maybe TRBD2 (6 bases). V shed 4 bases and J shed 3 bases, with 14 bases lying between them. Germline CDR1 and CDR2: SGHRS and YFSETQ. The CDR3 is 14 amino acids. The CDR3 DNA sequence: TGCGCCAGCAGCCAGGCGGGACTCTTCTACGAGCAGTACTTC. It is translated as CASSQAGLFYEQYF.

This rearrangement joins TRBV6-6 to TRBJ2-4; D perhaps matches TRBD2 (6 bases). Germline V gene sequence: CDR1 MNHNY, CDR2 SVGAGI (reference sequence). Deletions cut 4 bases from V and 2 bases from J, with 9 bases between. The CDR3 consists of 14 residues. In DNA, the CDR3 is TGTGCCAGCAGTTTGGGCGGGACCAAAAACATTCAGTACTTC. Translated: CASSLGGTKNIQYF.

The chain employs TRBV7-9 and TRBJ2-1, with no clear D. CDR1 SEHNR and CDR2 FQNEAQ come from the germline V gene (reference sequence). V shed 5 bases and J shed 0 bases, with 11 bases lying between them. The CDR3 covers 15 residues. Written as DNA, the CDR3 is TGTGCCAGCAGCAAGACTCGAAGCTCCTACAATGAGCAGTTCTTC. This gives the protein CASSKTRSSYNEQFF.

As for this clone: Other DNA sequences of this sample code for an identical CDR3. The chain carries TRBV6-1 and TRBJ2-2; D is possibly TRBD1 (5 bases). V lost 5 bases to trimming and J lost 0 bases, with 7 bases between them. Germline V gene lookup returns CDR1 MNHNS and CDR2 SASEGT. The CDR3 runs to 14 residues. The CDR3 DNA is TGTGCCAGCAGTTTGACAGCGAACACCGGGGAGCTGTTTTTT. Encoded protein: CASSLTANTGELFF.

V usage is TRBV11-2 and J usage is TRBJ1-5; the D gene is possibly TRBD1 (5 bases). Germline CDR1 and CDR2: SGHAT and FQNNGV. The CDR3 extends over 15 amino acids. The V and J ends lost 5 bases and 1 base respectively, with 12 bases between them. CDR3 residues: CASSRGGLSNQPQHF. CDR3 coding DNA: TGTGCCAGCAGCCGTGGGGGTCTGAGCAATCAGCCCCAGCATTTT.